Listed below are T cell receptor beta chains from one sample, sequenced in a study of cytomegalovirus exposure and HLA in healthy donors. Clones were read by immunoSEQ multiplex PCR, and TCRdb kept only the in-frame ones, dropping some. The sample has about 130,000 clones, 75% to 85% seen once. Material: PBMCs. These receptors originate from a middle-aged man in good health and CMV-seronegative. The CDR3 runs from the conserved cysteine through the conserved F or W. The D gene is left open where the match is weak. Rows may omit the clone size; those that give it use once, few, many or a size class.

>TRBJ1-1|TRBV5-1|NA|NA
CASKDTLGGLEAFF
TGCGCCAGCAAGGACACTCTCGGGGGGCTTGAAGCTTTCTTT
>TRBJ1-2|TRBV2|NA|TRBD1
CAGRQGEVGGYTF
TGTGCCGGCAGACAGGGGGAGGTTGGTGGCTACACCTTC
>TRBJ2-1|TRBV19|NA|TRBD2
CASKPSGPAYNEQFF
TGTGCCAGTAAGCCTAGCGGGCCCGCCTACAATGAGCAGTTCTTC
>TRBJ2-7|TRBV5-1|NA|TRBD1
CASSHGQGAYEQYF
TGCGCCAGCAGCCACGGACAGGGAGCCTACGAGCAGTACTTC
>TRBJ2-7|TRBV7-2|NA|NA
CASSFLGAGDEQYF
TGTGCCAGCAGCTTCTTGGGGGCTGGAGACGAGCAGTACTTC
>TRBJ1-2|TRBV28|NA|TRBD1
CATTKGGSSFGYTF
TGTGCCACCACTAAAGGGGGCAGCAGCTTTGGCTACACCTTC
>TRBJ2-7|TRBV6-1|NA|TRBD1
CASTPGQSYEQYF
TGTGCCAGCACCCCGGGACAGTCCTACGAGCAGTACTTC
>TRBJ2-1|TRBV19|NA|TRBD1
CASNAGTGWNEQFF
TGTGCCAGTAATGCCGGGACAGGGTGGAATGAGCAGTTCTTC
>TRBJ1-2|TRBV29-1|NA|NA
CSVDKGPYGYTF
TGCAGCGTTGATAAGGGGCCGTATGGCTACACCTTC
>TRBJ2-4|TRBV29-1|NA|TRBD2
CSVLAGADIQYF
TGCAGCGTCCTAGCGGGAGCGGACATTCAGTACTTC
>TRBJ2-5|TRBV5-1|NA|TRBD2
CASSLGLAGNQETQYF
TGCGCCAGCAGCTTGGGACTAGCGGGCAACCAAGAGACCCAGTACTTC
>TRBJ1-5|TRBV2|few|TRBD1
CASSGTGLIQPQHF
TGTGCCAGCAGTGGGACAGGGCTGATTCAGCCCCAGCATTTT
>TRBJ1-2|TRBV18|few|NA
CASSRENGADGGYTF
TGTGCCAGCTCACGAGAGAATGGGGCAGACGGAGGCTACACCTTC
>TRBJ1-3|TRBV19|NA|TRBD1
CASSIFGTVTPGNTIYF
TGTGCCAGTAGTATATTTGGGACAGTGACGCCTGGAAACACCATATATTTT
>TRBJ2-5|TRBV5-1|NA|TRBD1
CASSKDRGQEETQYF
TGCGCCAGCAGCAAGGACAGGGGGCAGGAGGAGACCCAGTACTTC
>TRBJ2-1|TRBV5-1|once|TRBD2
CASSLGLAGGYVGEQFF
TGCGCCAGCAGCTTGGGTCTAGCGGGAGGATATGTGGGTGAGCAGTTCTTC
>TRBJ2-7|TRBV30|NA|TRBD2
CAWSVGGVSYEQYF
TGTGCCTGGAGTGTCGGGGGGGTCTCCTACGAGCAGTACTTC
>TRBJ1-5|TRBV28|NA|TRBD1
CASSFLTWTGTGQPQHF
TGTGCCAGCAGTTTCCTTACTTGGACAGGGACCGGTCAGCCCCAGCATTTT
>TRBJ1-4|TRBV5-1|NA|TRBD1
CASSFEAGTGGVLFF
TGCGCCAGCAGCTTTGAAGCCGGGACAGGGGGAGTACTGTTTTTT
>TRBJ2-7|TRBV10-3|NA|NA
CAISEGGYEQYF
TGTGCCATCAGTGAGGGCGGCTACGAGCAGTACTTC
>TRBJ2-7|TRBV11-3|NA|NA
CASSHNSNEQYF
TGTGCCAGCAGCCACAACAGCAACGAGCAGTACTTC
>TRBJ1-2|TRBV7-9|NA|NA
CASSPGQNYGYTF
TGTGCCAGCAGCCCCGGACAGAACTATGGCTACACCTTC
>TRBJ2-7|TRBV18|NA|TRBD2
CASSPPSSGSLWGQYF
TGTGCCAGCTCACCACCGAGTAGCGGGAGCCTGTGGGGGCAGTACTTC
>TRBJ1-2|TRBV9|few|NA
CASSSGPSGEYGYTF
TGTGCCAGCAGCTCCGGTCCCTCCGGGGAGTATGGCTACACCTTC
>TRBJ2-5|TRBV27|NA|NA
CASSLTAQETQYF
TGTGCCAGCAGTTTGACAGCCCAAGAGACCCAGTACTTC
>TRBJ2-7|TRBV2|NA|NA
CAGLPSGAYEQYF
TGTGCCGGACTCCCCTCCGGGGCCTACGAGCAGTACTTC
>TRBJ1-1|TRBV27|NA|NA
CASRKQGGRTEAFF
TGTGCCAGCAGAAAACAGGGAGGGAGGACTGAAGCTTTCTTT
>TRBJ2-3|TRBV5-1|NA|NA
CASSLEGTTDTQYF
TGCGCCAGCAGCTTGGAGGGGACTACAGATACGCAGTATTTT
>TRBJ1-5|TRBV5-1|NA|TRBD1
CASSLKGQGTPGAQHF
TGCGCCAGCAGCTTAAAGGGACAGGGGACGCCCGGGGCCCAGCATTTT
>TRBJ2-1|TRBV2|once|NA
CASSAEVGAYNEQFF
TGTGCCAGCAGTGCTGAGGTTGGAGCCTACAATGAGCAGTTCTTC
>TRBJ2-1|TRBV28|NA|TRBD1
CASSWDRQNEQFF
TGTGCCAGCAGTTGGGACAGACAAAATGAGCAGTTCTTC
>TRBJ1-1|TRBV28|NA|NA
CASRRDNMNTEAFF
TGTGCCAGCAGAAGGGACAACATGAACACTGAAGCTTTCTTT
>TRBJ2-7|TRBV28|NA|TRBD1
CATRDSSYEQYF
TGTGCCACTAGGGACAGTTCCTACGAGCAGTACTTC
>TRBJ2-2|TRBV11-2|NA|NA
CASSLGGLNTGELFF
TGTGCCAGCAGCTTGGGAGGTCTGAACACCGGGGAGCTGTTTTTT
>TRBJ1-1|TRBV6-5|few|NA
CASRGRPGTEAFF
TGTGCCAGCAGGGGCAGGCCAGGGACTGAAGCTTTCTTT
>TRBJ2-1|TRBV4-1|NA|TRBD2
CASSRDYNNEQFF
TGCGCCAGCAGCCGGGACTACAACAATGAGCAGTTCTTC
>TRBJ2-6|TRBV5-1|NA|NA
CASSHQGSGANVLTF
TGCGCCAGCAGCCACCAGGGCTCTGGGGCCAACGTCCTGACTTTC
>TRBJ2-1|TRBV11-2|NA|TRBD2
CASGLASNEQFF
TGTGCCAGCGGACTAGCGTCCAATGAGCAGTTCTTC
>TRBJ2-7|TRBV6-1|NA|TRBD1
CASSERGQSYGQYF
TGTGCCAGCAGTGAAAGGGGACAGTCCTACGGGCAGTACTTC
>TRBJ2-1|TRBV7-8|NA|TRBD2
CASRYAGGYNEQFF
TGTGCCAGCAGATATGCGGGGGGCTACAATGAGCAGTTCTTC
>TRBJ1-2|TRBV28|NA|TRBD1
CASSLGTGEYGYTF
TGTGCCAGCAGTTTAGGGACAGGGGAGTATGGCTACACCTTC
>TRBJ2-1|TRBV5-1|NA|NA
CASSLWRAESSYNEQFF
TGCGCCAGCAGCTTGTGGAGAGCGGAGAGCTCCTACAATGAGCAGTTCTTC
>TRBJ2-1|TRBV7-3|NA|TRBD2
CASSLAGDSYNEQFF
TGTGCCAGCAGCCTAGCGGGGGATTCCTACAATGAGCAGTTCTTC
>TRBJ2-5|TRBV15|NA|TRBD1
CATSRGDRAWQETQYF
TGTGCCACCAGCAGAGGGGACAGGGCCTGGCAAGAGACCCAGTACTTC
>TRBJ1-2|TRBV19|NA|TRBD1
CASQPDRGGNYGYTF
TGTGCCAGTCAACCTGACAGGGGAGGTAACTATGGCTACACCTTC
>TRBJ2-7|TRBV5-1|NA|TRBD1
CASGTGSTYEQYF
TGCGCCAGCGGGACAGGGTCTACCTACGAGCAGTACTTC
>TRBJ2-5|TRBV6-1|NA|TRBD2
CASSGRGGLQETQYF
TGTGCCAGCAGTGGGCGGGGGGGCCTACAAGAGACCCAGTACTTC
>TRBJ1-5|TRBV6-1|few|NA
CASRTEINQPQHF
TGTGCCAGCAGGACAGAGATCAATCAGCCCCAGCATTTT
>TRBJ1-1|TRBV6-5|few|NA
CATQGWATEAFF
TGTGCCACCCAGGGGTGGGCCACTGAAGCTTTCTTT
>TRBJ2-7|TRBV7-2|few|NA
CASSSPGDYLAYEQYF
TGTGCCAGCAGCAGCCCCGGGGATTATTTGGCCTACGAGCAGTACTTC
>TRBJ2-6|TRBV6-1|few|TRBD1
CASSDRRTGGTGANVLTF
TGTGCCAGCAGTGACCGCCGTACAGGGGGCACTGGGGCCAACGTCCTGACTTTC
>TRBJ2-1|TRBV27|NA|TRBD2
CASSLGLAGHIVEQFF
TGTGCCAGCAGTTTAGGGCTAGCGGGACATATCGTCGAGCAGTTCTTC
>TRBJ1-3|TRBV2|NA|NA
CASSDLGRAGNTIYF
TGTGCCAGCAGTGATTTGGGGCGCGCTGGAAACACCATATATTTT
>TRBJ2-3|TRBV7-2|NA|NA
CASSLQGRDTQYF
TGTGCCAGCAGCTTGCAGGGCAGGGATACGCAGTATTTT
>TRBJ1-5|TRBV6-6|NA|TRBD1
CASKVTGADQPQHF
TGTGCCAGCAAGGTGACAGGGGCGGATCAGCCCCAGCATTTT
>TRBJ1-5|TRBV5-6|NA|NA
CASSWGGGLGNQPQHF
TGTGCCAGCAGCTGGGGCGGGGGGTTAGGCAATCAGCCCCAGCATTTT
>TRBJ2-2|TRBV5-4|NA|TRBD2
CASSKGTSGTNTGELFF
TGTGCCAGCAGCAAAGGGACTAGCGGGACGAACACCGGGGAGCTGTTTTTT
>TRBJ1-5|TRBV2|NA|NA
CASSEQGGNQPQHF
TGTGCCAGCAGCGAACAGGGAGGGAATCAGCCCCAGCATTTT